This TCR beta chain was documented in a study of cytomegalovirus exposure and HLA in healthy donors. The V gene's germline CDR1 is MGHRA and CDR2 YSYEKL. J gave up 7 bases and V 2 bases, and 7 bases lay outside the gene matches. CDR3 size: 14 residues. There were likely unrecorded immune exposures, though donors were nominally healthy when sampled. A remark on this clone: Its specificity is not known.

Primers: 60 Vbeta forward and 13 Jbeta reverse. The repertoire was sequenced with immunoSEQ multiplex PCR; TCRdb's copy has only in-frame clones and lacks some. Of about 82,000 clones listed, approximately 74% are singletons. Study results and limitations: The authors enumerated over 150 TCR beta chains as linked to cytomegalovirus. Donors were assumed by presence/absence analyses to have roughly uniform sequencing depth.

Sequenced input: PBMCs. This TCR was sampled from a woman aged 45-65 years in good health and CMV-seropositive. The chain uses TRBV4-1 and TRBJ1-2, with 7 bases matching TRBD1. CDR3 DNA sequence: TGCGCCAGCAGCCAACCAAGACAGGGCGGTGGCTACACCTTC. Translated, it gives CASSQPRQGGGYTF.